This TCR beta chain stems from a study of T-cell memory formation after mild COVID-19. Study-level information: For the most part, TCR clusters were specific to one donor. Regarding the study as a whole: Specificity for SARS-CoV-2 was not confirmed among the second-wave clones peaking on day 37. Clones that shrank (day 15 to 85) were balanced CD4/CD8, whereas later expanders leaned CD4+. Cross-reactive memory appears to have joined, as suggested by some responding clones showing up in pre-infection memory.

This clonotype was counted between two and nine times. As yet, its antigen is unknown. TCRdb ran MiXCR on the 5' RACE reads and lists one entry per CDR3 protein. Of fewer than 450,000 distinct CDR3 sequences in the sample, roughly 20% were seen once. This receptor was taken from an adult woman who had mild COVID-19 (a few samples of this study predate the infection). Cell type and time point are not known. The sequenced material came from PBMCs or a T cell subset sorted from them (not recorded which).

The CDR3 loop is CSAGVKNTEAFF. The CDR3 DNA reads TGCAGTGCTGGAGTTAAGAACACTGAAGCTTTCTTT. V is TRBV20-1 and J is TRBJ1-1, with unresolved D. Looked up from germline, CDR1 is DFQATT and CDR2 is SNEGSKA (reference sequence). This CDR3 spans 12 amino acids. Trimming removed 5 bases from V and 1 base from J, with 8 bases in between.